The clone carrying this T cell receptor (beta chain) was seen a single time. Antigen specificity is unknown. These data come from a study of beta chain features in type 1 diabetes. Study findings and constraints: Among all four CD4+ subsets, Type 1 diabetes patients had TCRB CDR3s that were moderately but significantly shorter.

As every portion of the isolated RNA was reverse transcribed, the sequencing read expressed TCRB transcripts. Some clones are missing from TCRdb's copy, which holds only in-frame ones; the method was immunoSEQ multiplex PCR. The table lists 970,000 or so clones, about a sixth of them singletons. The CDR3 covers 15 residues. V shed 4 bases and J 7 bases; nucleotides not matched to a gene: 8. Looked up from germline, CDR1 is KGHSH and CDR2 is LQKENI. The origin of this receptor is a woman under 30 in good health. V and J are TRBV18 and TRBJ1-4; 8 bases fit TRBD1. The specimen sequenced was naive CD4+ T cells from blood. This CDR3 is CASSLKQGAGEKLFF. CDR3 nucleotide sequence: TGTGCCAGCTCACTAAAGCAGGGGGCCGGTGAAAAACTGTTTTTT.